This T cell receptor (beta chain) was documented in a study of cytomegalovirus exposure and HLA in healthy donors. Note on this clone: What it recognizes is unknown.

Study-wide results and limits: Later analysis demonstrated an association between a missense DCLRE1C variant and TCR beta V- and J-gene trimming. Reports showed the classifier diagnosing cytomegalovirus status with high specificity and sensitivity. Later, an analysis showed that TCR beta chains associated with HLA were more clonally expanded than others that were equally common. Some V segments, including TRBV6-2 and TRBV6-3, were excluded as indistinguishable.

Primers: 60 Vbeta forward and 13 Jbeta reverse. Sequencing used immunoSEQ multiplex PCR; TCRdb keeps in-frame clones, though not all of them. The sample has about 120,000 clones, around 86% seen once. Germline CDR1 MRHNA, CDR2 SNTAGT. V shed 4 bases and J 9 bases; nucleotides not matched to a gene: 5. The length of the CDR3 is 13 residues. This TCR was sampled from a woman aged 40 to 49 in good health and CMV-seronegative. The chain joins TRBV6-4 to TRBJ2-1; 8 bases are a match to TRBD2. The sequencing sample was made of PBMCs. CDR3 nucleotide sequence: TGTGCCAGCAGTGTTCAAGCGGGAGCTGAGCAGTTCTTC. This gives the protein CASSVQAGAEQFF.